The text below deals with one T cell receptor beta chain. This specimen comes from a study of T cell responses to AZD1222 COVID-19 vaccine. TCRdb's copy holds only in-frame clones and misses some; the assay was immunoSEQ multiplex PCR. This table has over 100,000 clones, 65% to 90% appearing once. The receptor was isolated from an adult who received the MenACWY meningococcal vaccine as a control. Material: peripheral blood, obtained 28 days after the second dose of the MenACWY control vaccine.

The chain's CDR3 is CASSQVSGTIYNEQFF. The CDR3 DNA sequence: TGCGCCAGCAGCCAAGTCAGCGGGACGATCTACAATGAGCAGTTCTTC. The chain links TRBV4-1 to TRBJ2-1; 7 bases fit TRBD2. This CDR3 contains 16 residues. The V and J ends lost 1 base and 3 bases, in that order; junction bases with no gene match: 6. Germline CDR1 and CDR2: MGHRA and YSYEKL.